This TCR beta chain was identified in a study of T-cell memory formation after mild COVID-19. Whole-study context: Largely, the TCR clusters proved donor specific. Findings and caveats of the study: Researchers report contracting CD4+ clones mostly in CM and EM, with CD8+ clones in EMRA.

This clonotype appeared many times. Its antigen remains unidentified. This CDR3 has 14 residues. V lost 8 bases, J lost 4 bases, and 17 bases lay in between. TCRdb analysed the 5' RACE reads with MiXCR anew, one entry per CDR3 protein. The repertoire holds roughly 510,000 distinct CDR3 sequences, approximately 15% seen once, with about 8.1% in the top ten. This chain uses TRBV12-3 or TRBV12-4 with TRBJ1-1, with D possibly matching TRBD1 (5 bases). Sample: PBMCs or a T cell subset sorted from them (not recorded which). The receptor was derived from an adult woman who had mild COVID-19 (a few samples of this study predate the infection). Cell type and time point are not known. The CDR3, as DNA: TGTGCCAGCTTAGAGTTCCAGGGTCCCACTGAAGCTTTCTTT. This sequence encodes CASLEFQGPTEAFF.